This T cell receptor beta chain was recovered during a study of blood T cell repertoires in COVID-19. The V and J ends lost 4 bases and 6 bases, in that order; junction bases with no gene match: 9. This CDR3 comprises 16 residues. Germline V gene lookup returns CDR1 SEHNR and CDR2 FQNEAQ (reference sequence). Data came from immunoSEQ multiplex PCR; TCRdb stores just in-frame clones and leaves some out. The data show about 130,000 clones, approximately 81% seen once. This rearrangement joins TRBV7-9 to TRBJ1-4; 9 nucleotides align to TRBD1. The sample taken for sequencing was peripheral blood. The receptor was isolated from a woman aged 30 to 39 who had recovered from COVID-19. CDR3 nucleotide sequence: TGTGCCAGCAGCTCACAGGGGGCTTCGGGGTATGAAAAACTGTTTTTT. It specifies CASSSQGASGYEKLFF.